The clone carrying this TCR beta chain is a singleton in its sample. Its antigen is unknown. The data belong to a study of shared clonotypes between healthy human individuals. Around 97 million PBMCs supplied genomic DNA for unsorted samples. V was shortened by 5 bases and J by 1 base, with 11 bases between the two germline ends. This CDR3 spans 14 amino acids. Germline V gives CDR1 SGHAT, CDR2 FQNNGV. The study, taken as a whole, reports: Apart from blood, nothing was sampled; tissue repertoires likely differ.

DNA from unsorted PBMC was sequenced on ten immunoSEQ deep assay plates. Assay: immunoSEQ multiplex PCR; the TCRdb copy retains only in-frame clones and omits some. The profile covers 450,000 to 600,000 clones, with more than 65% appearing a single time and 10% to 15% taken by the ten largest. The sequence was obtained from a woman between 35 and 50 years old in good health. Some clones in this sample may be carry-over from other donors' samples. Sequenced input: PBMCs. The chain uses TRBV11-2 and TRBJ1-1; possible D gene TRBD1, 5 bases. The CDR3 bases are TGTGCCAGCAGCCGTCCCACAGGGAACACTGAAGCTTTCTTT. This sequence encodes CASSRPTGNTEAFF.